This is a list of T cell receptor beta chains from one sample in a study of blood T cell repertoires in COVID-19. Method: immunoSEQ multiplex PCR; TCRdb's copy keeps in-frame clones and lacks some. Found here are fewer than 65,000 clones, 70% to 85% of them singletons; the top ten hold roughly 3.5%. The sequenced material came from peripheral blood. Receptor source: a man in his 60s with acute or convalescent COVID-19. CDR3s include the opening cysteine and the closing phenylalanine or tryptophan. The D gene is left open where the match is weak. The size field is filled for only some rows; it gives once, few, many or a size class.

d_gene: NA; v_gene: TRBV15; abundance: NA; j_gene: TRBJ1-2; len: 14; CDR3aa: CATSREYTNYGYTF; CDR3nt: TGTGCCACCAGCAGAGAATATACTAACTATGGCTACACCTTC
d_gene: NA; v_gene: TRBV10-3; abundance: once; j_gene: TRBJ1-2; len: 15; CDR3aa: CAISESREPGYGYTF; CDR3nt: TGTGCCATCAGTGAATCCCGGGAGCCAGGGTATGGCTACACCTTC
d_gene: NA; v_gene: TRBV5-1; abundance: NA; j_gene: TRBJ2-5; len: 14; CDR3aa: CASSPPESQETQYF; CDR3nt: TGCGCCAGCAGCCCTCCCGAGTCCCAAGAGACCCAGTACTTC
d_gene: NA; v_gene: TRBV7-3; abundance: NA; j_gene: TRBJ1-3; len: 16; CDR3aa: CASSPTGGSSGNTIYF; CDR3nt: TGTGCCAGCAGCCCCACGGGGGGTTCGAGCGGAAACACCATATATTTT
d_gene: NA; v_gene: TRBV6-5; abundance: NA; j_gene: TRBJ2-7; len: 13; CDR3aa: CATRKPLSYEQYF; CDR3nt: TGTGCCACCCGAAAGCCCCTCTCCTACGAGCAGTACTTC
d_gene: NA; v_gene: TRBV4-1; abundance: NA; j_gene: TRBJ1-1; len: 15; CDR3aa: CASSQYQAGTTEAFF; CDR3nt: TGCGCCAGCAGCCAATATCAGGCGGGAACAACTGAAGCTTTCTTT
d_gene: TRBD1; v_gene: TRBV7-9; abundance: NA; j_gene: TRBJ2-1; len: 18; CDR3aa: CASSLGVGGSSSYNEQFF; CDR3nt: TGTGCCAGCAGCTTAGGGGTAGGGGGCTCGAGCTCCTACAATGAGCAGTTCTTC
d_gene: NA; v_gene: TRBV7-2; abundance: NA; j_gene: TRBJ1-4; len: 16; CDR3aa: CASSSRRGGPREKLFF; CDR3nt: TGTGCCAGCAGCTCCCGGAGGGGGGGGCCCCGTGAAAAACTGTTTTTT
d_gene: NA; v_gene: TRBV28; abundance: NA; j_gene: TRBJ2-7; len: 15; CDR3aa: CASSSTGSSSYEQYF; CDR3nt: TGTGCCAGCAGTTCTACAGGGTCGAGCTCCTACGAGCAGTACTTC
d_gene: NA; v_gene: TRBV29-1; abundance: NA; j_gene: TRBJ1-2; len: 12; CDR3aa: CSVVAGVEGYTF; CDR3nt: TGCAGCGTTGTTGCAGGGGTTGAGGGCTACACCTTC
d_gene: NA; v_gene: TRBV29-1; abundance: NA; j_gene: TRBJ1-2; len: 13; CDR3aa: CSALGQTNYGYTF; CDR3nt: TGCAGCGCTCTGGGCCAGACCAACTATGGCTACACCTTC
d_gene: TRBD2; v_gene: TRBV4-2; abundance: NA; j_gene: TRBJ2-3; len: 16; CDR3aa: CASSPVGSGVEDTQYF; CDR3nt: TGTGCCAGCAGCCCGGTTGGGAGCGGGGTCGAGGATACGCAGTATTTT
d_gene: NA; v_gene: TRBV25-1; abundance: NA; j_gene: TRBJ1-6; len: 11; CDR3aa: CATADSLSLHF; CDR3nt: TGTGCCACCGCGGACAGTTTGTCCCTCCACTTT
d_gene: TRBD1; v_gene: TRBV13; abundance: NA; j_gene: TRBJ2-3; len: 14; CDR3aa: CASSTYRGADTQYF; CDR3nt: TGTGCCAGCAGTACTTACAGGGGGGCAGATACGCAGTATTTT
d_gene: NA; v_gene: TRBV5-5; abundance: NA; j_gene: TRBJ1-1; len: 15; CDR3aa: CASSLAGLERGEAFF; CDR3nt: TGTGCCAGCAGCTTGGCCGGCCTTGAAAGGGGTGAAGCTTTCTTT
d_gene: NA; v_gene: TRBV7-2; abundance: NA; j_gene: TRBJ2-7; len: 14; CDR3aa: CASSRGTFEDEQYF; CDR3nt: TGTGCCAGCAGCCGCGGGACTTTTGAGGACGAGCAGTACTTC
d_gene: NA; v_gene: TRBV24-1; abundance: once; j_gene: TRBJ1-2; len: 12; CDR3aa: CATSDPLYGYTF; CDR3nt: TGTGCCACCAGTGATCCCCTTTATGGCTACACCTTC
d_gene: NA; v_gene: TRBV4-1; abundance: once; j_gene: TRBJ1-2; len: 14; CDR3aa: CASSQASDYYGYTF; CDR3nt: TGCGCCAGCAGCCAAGCGAGTGACTACTATGGCTACACCTTC
d_gene: NA; v_gene: TRBV30; abundance: NA; j_gene: TRBJ1-4; len: 12; CDR3aa: CAWSGRDEKLFF; CDR3nt: TGTGCCTGGAGTGGGAGGGATGAAAAACTGTTTTTT
d_gene: NA; v_gene: TRBV5-4; abundance: NA; j_gene: TRBJ1-1; len: 14; CDR3aa: CASSLDLGSTEAFF; CDR3nt: TGTGCCAGCAGCTTGGACCTGGGGAGCACTGAAGCTTTCTTT
d_gene: TRBD1; v_gene: TRBV5-1; abundance: NA; j_gene: TRBJ2-7; len: 14; CDR3aa: CASSLVGDSYEQYF; CDR3nt: TGCGCCAGCAGCTTGGTCGGGGACAGCTACGAGCAGTACTTC
d_gene: TRBD1; v_gene: TRBV10-3; abundance: NA; j_gene: TRBJ1-2; len: 14; CDR3aa: CAISESQGARGYTF; CDR3nt: TGTGCCATCAGTGAGTCTCAGGGGGCGCGTGGCTACACCTTC